A single sample is the source of the 13 T cell receptor beta chains below, sequenced in a study of T cells in Graves' hyperthyroidism and ophthalmopathy. RNA transcripts served as the template for amplifying TCR beta CDR3 regions. HTBI primers were the set used in a first-round RT-PCR of the TCR CDR3. TCRdb re-called the multiplex PCR reads with MiXCR, one entry per CDR3 protein. In the table there are a few hundred thousand distinct CDR3 sequences, roughly 14% of which are singletons. The sample consisted of blood. These receptors all stem from a woman in her thirties or forties with Graves' hyperthyroidism that later progressed to Graves' ophthalmopathy.

The table lists this clonotype with many counts. The chain uses TRBV30 and TRBJ2-7; D gene uncertain. The germline V and J ends were trimmed by 3 bases and 0 bases, with 9 bases remaining between them. This CDR3 is built from 13 residues. CDR1 is GTSNPN, CDR2 SVGIG, per germline (reference sequence). CDR3 nucleotides: TGTGCCTGGAGGGGTGGCAGCTCCTACGAGCAGTACTTC. Translated, it gives CAWRGGSSYEQYF.

Many counts were recorded for this clonotype. This chain connects TRBV28 to TRBJ2-7; 8 bases are a match to TRBD2. The CDR3 is made up of 14 amino acids. V dropped 5 bases and J dropped 2; count of bases not matched to a gene: 5. Germline V lookup: CDR1 MDHEN, CDR2 SYDVKM. CDR3 nucleotides: TGTGCCAGCAGTATAGCGGGGAAGGCCTACGAGCAGTACTTC. This translates into CASSIAGKAYEQYF.

In this sample, this clonotype turned up many times. This sequence joins TRBV20-1 and TRBJ2-5; possible D gene TRBD2, 5 bases. The CDR3 sequence is 16 residues long. The V gene lost 0 bases and the J gene lost 4 bases, with 18 bases spanning the gap. Germline V gives CDR1 DFQATT, CDR2 SNEGSKA (reference sequence). CDR3 residues: CSARDLVEGDTETQYF. For the CDR3, the DNA is TGCAGTGCTAGAGATCTGGTCGAGGGAGACACAGAGACCCAGTACTTC.

This rearrangement joins TRBV6-4 to TRBJ2-2, with D perhaps matching TRBD2 (6 bases). Trimming stripped 2 bases from V and 1 base from J, with 8 bases between. Germline loops: CDR1 MRHNA, CDR2 SNTAGT. This CDR3 is 15 amino acids long. CDR3 residues: CASSDEGGNTGELFF. CDR3 DNA: TGTGCCAGCAGTGACGAGGGAGGGAACACCGGGGAGCTGTTTTTT.

This clonotype was detected many times. The chain employs TRBV12-3 or TRBV12-4 and TRBJ2-1; 7 nucleotides agree with TRBD2. This CDR3 is built from 17 residues. V was pared by 0 bases and J by 6 bases, with 11 bases of the junction left unmatched. The CDR3 DNA reads TGTGCCAGCAGTTTAGCTACCCGGGGGGTGCGAATCAATGAGCAGTTCTTC. It codes for CASSLATRGVRINEQFF.

This clonotype was seen at least ten times. The chain recombines TRBV12-3 or TRBV12-4 with TRBJ1-1; TRBD1 might be the D (5 bases). The CDR3 length is 14 residues. Trimming pared 2 bases from V and 3 bases from J, leaving 10 bases between. CDR3 in DNA: TGTGCCAGCAGTTTAACCAGGGAGGACACTGAAGCTTTCTTT. As protein: CASSLTREDTEAFF.

The table lists this clonotype with many counts. Relative to the germline gene, one junction end is altered; a read error may explain this. The V gene is TRBV7-7, the J gene TRBJ2-3, with D unresolved. Germline V gene lookup returns CDR1 SSHAT and CDR2 FNYEAQ (reference sequence). This CDR3 comprises 16 residues. The CDR3 DNA reads as TGTGCTAGCAGCTCACCCCACGGGTCTGAGTTTTATACGCAGTATTTT. It encodes CASSSPHGSEFYTQYF.

This clonotype was picked up a small number of times. The gene calls are TRBV9 and TRBJ1-1; a possible D gene is TRBD1 (6 bases). CDR3 length: 16 amino acids. Germline CDR1 is SGDLS and CDR2 is YYNGEE. Trimming took off 0 bases at V and 0 bases at J, with 12 bases between the two ends. CDR3 coding DNA: TGTGCCAGCAGCGTAGATCCCGGGGGCTTGAACACTGAAGCTTTCTTT. Its protein product is CASSVDPGGLNTEAFF.

This clonotype was seen many times. This chain connects TRBV9 to TRBJ2-2; 13 positions match TRBD2. Germline trimming cut 2 bases from V and 8 bases from J; bases unmatched to any gene: 6. There are 16 residues in the CDR3. Germline lookup yields CDR1 SGDLS and CDR2 YYNGEE. CDR3 amino acids: CASSVGTSGMFGELFF. The CDR3 DNA follows: TGTGCCAGCAGCGTTGGGACTAGCGGGATGTTTGGGGAGCTGTTTTTT.

The sample holds many counts of this clonotype. The chain combines TRBV28 with TRBJ1-5; 7 bases agree with TRBD1. Germline assignment: CDR1 MDHEN and CDR2 SYDVKM. After removal of 6 bases from V and 3 bases from J, the junction contained 5 bases not matched to a gene. There are 14 residues in the CDR3. CDR3 protein: CASREQGTNQPQHF. The CDR3 nucleotides read TGTGCCAGCAGAGAACAGGGGACCAATCAGCCCCAGCATTTT.

This clonotype was seen many times. The chain has TRBV11-2 and TRBJ2-3; 8 nucleotides line up with TRBD2. The CDR3 length is 16 residues. Germline CDR1 reads SGHAT; CDR2 reads FQNNGV. With V trimmed by 3 bases and J by 4 bases, 9 bases remained unmatched. CDR3: CASSLRAGVGSDTQYF. CDR3 DNA: TGTGCCAGCAGCTTGAGAGCGGGGGTAGGATCAGATACGCAGTATTTT.

This clonotype has at least ten counts. The chain is built from TRBV20-1 and TRBJ2-7; 7 bases match TRBD1. The CDR3 spans 13 residues. V dropped 7 bases and J dropped 3; count of bases not matched to a gene: 9. Looked up from germline, CDR1 is DFQATT and CDR2 is SNEGSKA (reference sequence). The CDR3 is CSVLGRGIYEQYF. CDR3 DNA sequence: TGCAGTGTATTAGGCAGGGGGATCTACGAGCAGTACTTC.

There are many counts of this clonotype. This sequence joins TRBV28 and TRBJ2-1, with 8 bases fitting TRBD2. The CDR3 spans 14 residues. The germline CDR1 and CDR2 sequences are MDHEN and SYDVKM. V lost 8 bases to trimming and J lost 7 bases; unmatched junction nucleotides: 10. The CDR3 spells CASLAGGTRNEQFF. The CDR3 DNA is TGTGCCAGCCTTGCGGGGGGAACGAGAAATGAGCAGTTCTTC. The whole variable domain, filled in from reference TRBV28 and TRBJ2-1, reads DVKVTQSSRYLVKRTGEKVFLECVQDMDHENMFWYRQDPGLGLRLIYFSYDVKMKEKGDIPEGYSVSREKKERFSLILESASTNQTSMYLCASLAGGTRNEQFFGPGTRLTVL.